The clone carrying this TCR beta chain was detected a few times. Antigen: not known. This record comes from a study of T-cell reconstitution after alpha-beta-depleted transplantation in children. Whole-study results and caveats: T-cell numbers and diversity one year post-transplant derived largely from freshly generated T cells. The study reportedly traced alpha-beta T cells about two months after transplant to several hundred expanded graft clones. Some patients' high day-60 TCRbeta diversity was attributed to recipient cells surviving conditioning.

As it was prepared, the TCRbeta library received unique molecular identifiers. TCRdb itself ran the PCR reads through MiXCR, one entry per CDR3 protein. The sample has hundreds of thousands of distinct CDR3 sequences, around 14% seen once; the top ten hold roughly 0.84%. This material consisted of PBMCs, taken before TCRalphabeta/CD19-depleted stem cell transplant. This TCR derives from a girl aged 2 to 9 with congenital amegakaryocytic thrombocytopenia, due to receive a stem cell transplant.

This chain's CDR3 is CASRQGDGNTQYF. The DNA of the CDR3 is TGCGCCAGCCGACAGGGGGACGGAAATACGCAGTATTTT. V is TRBV5-1 and J is TRBJ2-3; 9 nucleotides line up with TRBD1. V shed 7 bases, J shed 7 bases, and the junction held 7 bases outside the gene matches. The CDR3 runs 13 residues. From germline, CDR1 is SGHRS and CDR2 YFSETQ.